This T cell receptor beta chain was recovered during a study of blood T cell repertoires in COVID-19. Looking at the study overall: COVID-19 samples from acute and convalescent phases originated in the United States, Italy and Spain. From T cells, B-cell-depleted T cells, or PBMCs came the material, which was cDNA or gDNA.

V gave up 5 bases and J gave up 5 bases; unmatched junction bases: 7. The CDR3 loop spans 14 amino acids. Germline CDR1 is LNHDA and CDR2 is SQIVND (reference sequence). Original processing notes: Reference gene primer amplification gave nucleated cell count estimates. Profiling relied on immunoSEQ multiplex PCR, and the TCRdb table lists in-frame clones only, not all of them. V and J calls and clone size follow that table, whereas D and trimming were derived from the DNA. The sample has 270,000 or so clones, 70% to 90% seen once; the top ten hold about 3%. Specimen: peripheral blood. The source is a woman aged 25 to 39 with active or convalescent COVID-19. This sequence joins TRBV19 and TRBJ2-5; the match to TRBD1 covers 8 bases. DNA of the CDR3: TGTGCCAGTAGTTTGAGGACAGGGCGGGAGACCCAGTACTTC. It encodes CASSLRTGRETQYF.